This TCR beta chain was sequenced for a study of T-cell memory formation after mild COVID-19. There are a few counts of this clonotype. A single record per CDR3 protein comes from TCRdb applying MiXCR to the 5' RACE reads. Of more than 250,000 distinct CDR3 sequences listed, around 16% are singletons. Looked up from germline, CDR1 is MNHEY and CDR2 is SMNVEV (reference sequence). V dropped 5 bases and J dropped 0; count of bases not matched to a gene: 7. The CDR3 loop spans 17 amino acids. The sequencing sample was made of PBMCs or a T cell subset sorted from them (not recorded which). This clonotype was obtained from a man aged 18 to 30 who had mild COVID-19 (a few samples of this study predate the infection). Cell type and time point are not known. The rearrangement joins TRBV27 to TRBJ2-2; 9 nucleotides match TRBD1. The CDR3 here is CASSDRGYRANTGELFF. The CDR3 nucleotides read TGTGCCAGCAGTGACAGGGGGTATAGGGCGAACACCGGGGAGCTGTTTTTT.